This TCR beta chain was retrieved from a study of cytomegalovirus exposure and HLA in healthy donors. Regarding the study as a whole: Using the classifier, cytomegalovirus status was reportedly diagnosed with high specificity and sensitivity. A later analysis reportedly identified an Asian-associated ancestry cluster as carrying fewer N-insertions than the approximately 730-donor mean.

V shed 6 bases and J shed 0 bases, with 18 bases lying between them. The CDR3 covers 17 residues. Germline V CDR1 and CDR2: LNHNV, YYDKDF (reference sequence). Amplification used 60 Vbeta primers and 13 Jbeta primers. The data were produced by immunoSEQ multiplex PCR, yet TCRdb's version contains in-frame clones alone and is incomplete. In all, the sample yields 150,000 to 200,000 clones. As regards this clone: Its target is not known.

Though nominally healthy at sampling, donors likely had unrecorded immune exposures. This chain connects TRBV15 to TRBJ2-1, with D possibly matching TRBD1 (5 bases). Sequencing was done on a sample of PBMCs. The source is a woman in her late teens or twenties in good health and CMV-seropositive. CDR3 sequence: CATSPSDRHSSYNEQFF. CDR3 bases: TGTGCCACCAGTCCTTCCGACAGACACAGCTCCTACAATGAGCAGTTCTTC.